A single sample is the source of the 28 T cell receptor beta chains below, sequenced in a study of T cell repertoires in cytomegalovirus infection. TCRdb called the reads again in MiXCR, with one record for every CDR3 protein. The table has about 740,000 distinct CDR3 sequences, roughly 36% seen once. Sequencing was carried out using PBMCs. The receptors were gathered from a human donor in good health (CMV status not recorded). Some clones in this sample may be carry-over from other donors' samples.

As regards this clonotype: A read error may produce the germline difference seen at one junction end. In DNA, the CDR3 is TGTGCCAGAAGCTTAGAATCCGGGACAGGGCTTTTTGTTGAAGCTTTCTTT. It encodes CARSLESGTGLFVEAFF. The chain employs TRBV7-2 and TRBJ1-1, with TRBD1 identical over 9 bases. The germline CDR1 and CDR2 sequences are SGHTA and FQGNSA. This CDR3 is 17 amino acids long.

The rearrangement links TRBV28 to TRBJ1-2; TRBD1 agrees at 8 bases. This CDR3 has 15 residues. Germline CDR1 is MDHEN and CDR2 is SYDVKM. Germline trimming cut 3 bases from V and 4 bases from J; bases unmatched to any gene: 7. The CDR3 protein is CASSFSTGGGYGYTF. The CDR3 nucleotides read TGTGCCAGCAGTTTTTCTACAGGGGGTGGCTATGGCTACACCTTC.

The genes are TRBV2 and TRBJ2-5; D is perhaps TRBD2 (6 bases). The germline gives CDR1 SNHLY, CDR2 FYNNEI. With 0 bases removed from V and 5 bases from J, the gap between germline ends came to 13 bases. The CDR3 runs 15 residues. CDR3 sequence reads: CASSEARGMVETQYF. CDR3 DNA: TGTGCCAGCAGTGAAGCGCGGGGAATGGTCGAGACCCAGTACTTC.

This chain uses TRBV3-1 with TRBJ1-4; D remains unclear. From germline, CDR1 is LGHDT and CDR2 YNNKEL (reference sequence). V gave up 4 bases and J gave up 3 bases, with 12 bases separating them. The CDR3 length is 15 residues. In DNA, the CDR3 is TGTGCCAGCAGCCCCACCTGGGCACCTAATGAAAAACTGTTTTTT. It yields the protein CASSPTWAPNEKLFF. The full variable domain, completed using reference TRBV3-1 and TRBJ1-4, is DTAVSQTPKYLVTQMGNDKSIKCEQNLGHDTMYWYKQDSKKFLKIMFSYNNKELIINETVPNRFSPKSPDKAHLNLHINSLELGDSAVYFCASSPTWAPNEKLFFGSGTQLSVL.

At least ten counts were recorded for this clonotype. The CDR3 loop reads CASSKKQGTGTANTEAFF. CDR3 nucleotide sequence: TGTGCCAGCAGCAAAAAGCAAGGGACCGGGACAGCAAACACTGAAGCTTTCTTT. The chain combines TRBV12-3 or TRBV12-4 with TRBJ1-1, with 7 bases aligning to TRBD1. This CDR3 comprises 18 residues. With V trimmed by 6 bases and J by 2 bases, 18 bases remained unmatched.

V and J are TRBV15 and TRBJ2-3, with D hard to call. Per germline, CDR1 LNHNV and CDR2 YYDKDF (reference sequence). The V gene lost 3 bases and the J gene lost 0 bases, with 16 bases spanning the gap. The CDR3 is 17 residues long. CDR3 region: CATSRDRAFPSTDTQYF. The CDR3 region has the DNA TGTGCCACCAGCAGGGACCGAGCCTTCCCTAGCACAGATACGCAGTATTTT.

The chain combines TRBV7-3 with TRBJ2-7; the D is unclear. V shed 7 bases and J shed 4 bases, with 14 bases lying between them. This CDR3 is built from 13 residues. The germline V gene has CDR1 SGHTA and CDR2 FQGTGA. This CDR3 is CASTPVGLYEQYF. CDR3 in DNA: TGTGCCAGCACCCCCGTCGGCCTTTACGAGCAGTACTTC.

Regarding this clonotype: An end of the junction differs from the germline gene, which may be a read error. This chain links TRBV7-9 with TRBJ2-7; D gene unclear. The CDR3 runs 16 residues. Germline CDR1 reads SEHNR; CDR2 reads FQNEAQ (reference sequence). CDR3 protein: CASSTTDSMVAYEQYF. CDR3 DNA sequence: TGTGCAAGCAGCACAACCGACTCCATGGTGGCGTACGAGCAGTACTTC.

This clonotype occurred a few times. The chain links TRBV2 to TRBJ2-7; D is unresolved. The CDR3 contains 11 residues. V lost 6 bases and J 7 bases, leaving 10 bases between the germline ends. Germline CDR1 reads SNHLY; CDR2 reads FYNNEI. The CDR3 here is CASRAMGEQYF. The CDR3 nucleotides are TGTGCCAGCAGGGCTATGGGGGAGCAGTACTTC.

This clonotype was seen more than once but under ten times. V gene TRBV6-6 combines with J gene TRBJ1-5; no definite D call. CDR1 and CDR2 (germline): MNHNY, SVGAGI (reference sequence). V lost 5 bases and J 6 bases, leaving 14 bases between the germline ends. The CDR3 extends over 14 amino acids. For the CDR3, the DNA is TGTGCCAGCAGTCGAACCGGGAACGCTCAGCCCCAGCATTTT. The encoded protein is CASSRTGNAQPQHF.

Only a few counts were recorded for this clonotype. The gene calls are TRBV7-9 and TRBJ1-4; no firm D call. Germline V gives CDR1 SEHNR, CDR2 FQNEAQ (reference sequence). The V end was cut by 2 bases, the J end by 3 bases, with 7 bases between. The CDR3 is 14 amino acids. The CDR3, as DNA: TGTGCCAGCAGCTTACAGATCGCTAATGAAAAACTGTTTTTT. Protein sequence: CASSLQIANEKLFF.

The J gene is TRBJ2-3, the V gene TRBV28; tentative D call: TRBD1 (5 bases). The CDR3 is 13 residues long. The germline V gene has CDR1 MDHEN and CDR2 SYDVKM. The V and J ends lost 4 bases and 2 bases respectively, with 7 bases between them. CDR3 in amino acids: CASSWTFTDTQYF. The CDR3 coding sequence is TGTGCCAGCAGTTGGACATTCACAGATACGCAGTATTTT.

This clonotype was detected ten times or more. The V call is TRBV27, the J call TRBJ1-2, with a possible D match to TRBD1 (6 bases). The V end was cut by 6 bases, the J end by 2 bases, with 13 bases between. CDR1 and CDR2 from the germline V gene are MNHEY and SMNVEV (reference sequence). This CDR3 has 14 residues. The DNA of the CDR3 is TGTGCCAGCAGGGAACCAACAGGGAACTATGGCTACACCTTC. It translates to CASREPTGNYGYTF.

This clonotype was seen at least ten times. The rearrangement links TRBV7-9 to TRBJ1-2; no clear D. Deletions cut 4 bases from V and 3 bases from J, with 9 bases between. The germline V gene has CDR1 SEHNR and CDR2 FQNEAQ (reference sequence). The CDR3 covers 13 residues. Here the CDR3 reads CASSSDRDYGYTF. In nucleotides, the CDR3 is TGTGCCAGCAGCTCCGACCGGGACTATGGCTACACCTTC.

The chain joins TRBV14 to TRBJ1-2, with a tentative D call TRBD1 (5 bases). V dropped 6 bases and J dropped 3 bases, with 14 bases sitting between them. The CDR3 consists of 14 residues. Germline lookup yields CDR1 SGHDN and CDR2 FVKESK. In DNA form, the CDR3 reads TGTGCCAGCAGACAAAGGGGCCAGGACTATGGCTACACCTTC. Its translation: CASRQRGQDYGYTF.

For the CDR3, the DNA is TGTGCCAGCAGCCCGGACAGGGTGCTGAACACTGAAGCTTTCTTT. Amino acid sequence: CASSPDRVLNTEAFF. V usage is TRBV7-9 and J usage is TRBJ1-1; 8 bases map to TRBD1. CDR1 is SEHNR, CDR2 FQNEAQ, per germline (reference sequence). With V trimmed by 5 bases and J by 0 bases, 5 bases remained unmatched. The CDR3 runs to 15 residues.

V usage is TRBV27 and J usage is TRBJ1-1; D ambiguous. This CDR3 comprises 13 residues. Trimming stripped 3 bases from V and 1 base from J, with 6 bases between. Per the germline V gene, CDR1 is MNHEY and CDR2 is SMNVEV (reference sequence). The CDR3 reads CASSFTKNTEAFF. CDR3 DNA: TGTGCCAGCAGTTTTACAAAGAACACTGAAGCTTTCTTT.

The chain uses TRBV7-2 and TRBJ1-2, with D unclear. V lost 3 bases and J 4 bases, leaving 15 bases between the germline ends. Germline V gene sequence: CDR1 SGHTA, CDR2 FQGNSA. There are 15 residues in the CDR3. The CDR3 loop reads CASSFPHLVSYGYTF. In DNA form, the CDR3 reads TGTGCCAGCAGCTTTCCTCATCTGGTCAGCTATGGCTACACCTTC.

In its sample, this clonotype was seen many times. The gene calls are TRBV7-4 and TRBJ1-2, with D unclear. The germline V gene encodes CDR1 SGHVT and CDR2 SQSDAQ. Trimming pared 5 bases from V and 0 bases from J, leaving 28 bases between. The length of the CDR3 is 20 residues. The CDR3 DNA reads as TGTGCCAGCAGCCAACCCAGTCCGGGAACCGTTATACGAGCTAACTATGGCTACACCTTC. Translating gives CASSQPSPGTVIRANYGYTF.

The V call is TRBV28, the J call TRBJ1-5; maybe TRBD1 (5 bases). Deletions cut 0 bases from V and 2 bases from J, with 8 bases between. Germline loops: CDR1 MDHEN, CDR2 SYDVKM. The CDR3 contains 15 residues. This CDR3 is CASSLWLGGNQPQHF. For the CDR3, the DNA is TGTGCCAGCAGTTTATGGCTGGGGGGCAATCAGCCCCAGCATTTT.

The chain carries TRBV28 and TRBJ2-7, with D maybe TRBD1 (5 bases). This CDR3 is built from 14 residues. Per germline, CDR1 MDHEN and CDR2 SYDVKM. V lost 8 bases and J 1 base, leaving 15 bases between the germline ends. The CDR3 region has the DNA TGTGCCAGCCTTGGACACACCAATTCCTACGAGCAGTACTTC. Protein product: CASLGHTNSYEQYF.

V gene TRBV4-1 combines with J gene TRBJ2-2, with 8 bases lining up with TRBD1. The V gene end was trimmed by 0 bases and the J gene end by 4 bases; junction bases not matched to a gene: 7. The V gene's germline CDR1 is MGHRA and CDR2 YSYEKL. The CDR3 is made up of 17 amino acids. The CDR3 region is CASSQDFPGGPTGELFF. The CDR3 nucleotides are TGCGCCAGCAGCCAAGATTTTCCAGGGGGCCCCACCGGGGAGCTGTTTTTT.

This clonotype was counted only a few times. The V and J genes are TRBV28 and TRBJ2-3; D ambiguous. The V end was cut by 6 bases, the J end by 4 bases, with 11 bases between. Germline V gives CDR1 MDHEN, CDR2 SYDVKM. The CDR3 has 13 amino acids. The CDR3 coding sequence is TGTGCCAGCAGCCCCCTGGTTTCAGATACGCAGTATTTT. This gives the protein CASSPLVSDTQYF.

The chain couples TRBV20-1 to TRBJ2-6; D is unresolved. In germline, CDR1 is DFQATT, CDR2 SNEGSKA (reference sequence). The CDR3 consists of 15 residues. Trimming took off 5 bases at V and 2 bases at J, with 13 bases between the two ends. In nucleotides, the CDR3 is TGCAGTGCTGACTCACGACTCGCTGGGGCCAACGTCCTGACTTTC. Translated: CSADSRLAGANVLTF.

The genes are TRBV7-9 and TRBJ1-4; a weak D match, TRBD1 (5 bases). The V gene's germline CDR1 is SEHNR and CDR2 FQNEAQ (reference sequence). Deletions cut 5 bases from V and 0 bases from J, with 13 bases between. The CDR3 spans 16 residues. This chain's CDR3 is CASSPTRGPTNEKLFF. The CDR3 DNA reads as TGTGCCAGCAGCCCCACTCGGGGCCCAACTAATGAAAAACTGTTTTTT.

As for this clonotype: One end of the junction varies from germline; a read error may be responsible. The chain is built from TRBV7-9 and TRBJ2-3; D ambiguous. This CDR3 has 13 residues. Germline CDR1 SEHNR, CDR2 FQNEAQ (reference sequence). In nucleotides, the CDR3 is TGTGCCAGCAGCGTAGCCAGCACAGAGACGCAGTATTTT. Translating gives CASSVASTETQYF.

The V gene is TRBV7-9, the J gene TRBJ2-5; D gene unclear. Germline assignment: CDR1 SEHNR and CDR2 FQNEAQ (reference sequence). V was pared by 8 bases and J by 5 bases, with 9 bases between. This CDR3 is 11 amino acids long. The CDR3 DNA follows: TGTGCCAGCGTGGGGATGGAGACCCAGTACTTC. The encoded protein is CASVGMETQYF.

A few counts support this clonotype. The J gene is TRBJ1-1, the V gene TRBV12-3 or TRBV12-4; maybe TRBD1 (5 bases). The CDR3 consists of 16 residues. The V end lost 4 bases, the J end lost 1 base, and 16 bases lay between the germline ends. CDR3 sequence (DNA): TGTGCCAGCAGTTCAACAGGTCTTGCTCCGAACACTGAAGCTTTCTTT. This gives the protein CASSSTGLAPNTEAFF.